This TCR beta chain was recorded in a study of cytomegalovirus exposure and HLA in healthy donors. The junction had 6 bases not matched to a gene; V was cut back by 8 bases and J by 4 bases. Germline CDR1 is SEHNR and CDR2 is FQNEAQ (reference sequence). The CDR3 totals 14 residues. This PCR relied on a set of 60 Vbeta primers and 13 Jbeta primers. Libraries were prepared by immunoSEQ multiplex PCR; TCRdb keeps only in-frame clonotypes and omits some of them. The data contain fewer than 250,000 clones, about 80% of them singletons. This chain connects TRBV7-9 to TRBJ2-5, with 11 bases identical to TRBD1. Sequenced sample: PBMCs. The source is a man aged 40-49 years in good health and CMV-seropositive. CDR3 protein: CASARDRGSETQYF. The CDR3 DNA reads TGTGCCAGCGCCCGGGACAGGGGGTCAGAGACCCAGTACTTC.